This T cell receptor (beta chain) comes out of a study of T cell repertoires in cytomegalovirus infection. Looking at the study overall: HLA-C-restricted CMV epitopes, recently identified, and well-studied HLA-B-restricted ones were used by the study.

This clonotype was counted a few times. Its antigen is currently unknown. TCRdb processed the reads anew with MiXCR; each CDR3 protein has one entry. The profile shows around 900,000 distinct CDR3 sequences, around 32% of them singletons. The V and J ends lost 5 bases and 0 bases, in that order; junction bases with no gene match: 4. Per germline, CDR1 LNHNV and CDR2 YYDKDF (reference sequence). CDR3 length equals 15 residues. This TCR was recovered from a human donor in good health (CMV status not recorded). Some clones in this sample may be carry-over from other donors' samples. The V call is TRBV15, the J call TRBJ2-4, with 7 bases matching TRBD2. The source material was cultured CD8+ T cells from PBMCs, sampled from culture after CMV antigen stimulation. CDR3 sequence: CATSQGGLAKNIQYF. The CDR3 region has the DNA TGTGCCACCAGCCAGGGAGGGCTAGCCAAAAACATTCAGTACTTC.